This entry lists 9 T cell receptor beta chains sequenced from one sample in a study of molecular identifiers for immune sequencing clone quantification. TCRdb processed the PCR reads anew with MiXCR; each CDR3 protein has one entry. The sample includes 37,000 or so distinct CDR3 sequences, approximately 18% of them seen just once. Sequenced: naive CD8+ T cells from blood, with Jurkat cell RNA spiked in. Regarding subset: FACS-sorted CD8+CD4-CCR7+CD45RA+ naive T cells. The receptors stem from a human donor in good health. Some libraries in this study had Jurkat cell RNA spiked in.

This clonotype was seen at least ten times. This rearrangement joins TRBV9 to TRBJ2-2; D is undetermined. The CDR3 sequence is 13 residues long. The germline V gene encodes CDR1 SGDLS and CDR2 YYNGEE. V lost 0 bases to trimming and J lost 4 bases, with 4 bases between them. The CDR3 protein is CASSVEATGELFF. DNA for the CDR3: TGTGCCAGCAGCGTAGAAGCCACCGGGGAGCTGTTTTTT. Using reference TRBV9 and TRBJ2-2 for the parts outside the CDR3, the full variable domain is DSGVTQTPKHLITATGQRVTLRCSPRSGDLSVYWYQQSLDQGLQFLIQYYNGEERAKGNILERFSAQQFPDLHSELNLSSLELGDSALYFCASSVEATGELFFGEGSRLTVL.

With respect to this clonotype: Possible read error: a much larger clone is one base away. Without the conserved terminal phenylalanine or tryptophan, this CDR3 likely stems from a read error. The chain couples TRBV28 to TRBJ2-2; D is unresolved. Germline lookup yields CDR1 MDHEN and CDR2 SYDVKM. CDR3 length: 14 amino acids. Trimming stripped 5 bases from V and 8 bases from J, with 15 bases between. CDR3 in amino acids: CASSTPIGIGELFL. In nucleotides, the CDR3 is TGTGCCAGCAGTACGCCGATAGGGATAGGGGAGCTGTTTCTT.

Notes on this clonotype: This may be a read error: a much more frequent sequence differs by one nucleotide. J is TRBJ2-3 and V is TRBV11-2; perhaps TRBD2 as D (5 bases). Germline V gene lookup returns CDR1 SGHAT and CDR2 FQNNGV. The V end lost 1 base, the J end lost 1 base, and 21 bases lay between the germline ends. This CDR3 has 19 residues. CDR3 amino acids: CASSLGPRGSGSCTDTQYF. Here the CDR3 DNA reads TGTGCCAGCAGCTTAGGCCCCCGGGGTTCGGGGTCATGCACAGATACGCAGTATTTT. The variable domain in full, completed from reference TRBV11-2 and TRBJ2-3, reads EAGVAQSPRYKIIEKRQSVAFWCNPISGHATLYWYQQILGQGPKLLIQFQNNGVVDDSQLPKDRFSAERLKGVDSTLKIQPAKLEDSAVYLCASSLGPRGSGSCTDTQYFGPGTRLTVL.

The sample holds a few counts of this clonotype. The chain combines TRBV11-2 with TRBJ2-5, with unresolved D. CDR1 and CDR2 (germline): SGHAT, FQNNGV. The length of the CDR3 is 11 residues. CDR3 DNA sequence: TGTGTCAGTCAAGGAGCCGGCAGCCAGTACTTC. It translates to CVSQGAGSQYF.

This clonotype was counted at least ten times. The genes are TRBV7-8 and TRBJ2-7; D is unclear. Germline values: CDR1 SGHVS, CDR2 FQNEAQ. The CDR3 extends over 15 amino acids. V was pared by 1 base and J by 2 bases, with 12 bases between. CDR3 loop: CASSLGFGRPYEQYF. As DNA, the CDR3 is TGTGCCAGCAGCTTAGGGTTCGGACGACCCTACGAGCAGTACTTC.

This clonotype was counted many times. The CDR3 reads CASSLPTGYEQYF. In nucleotides, the CDR3 is TGTGCCAGCAGCTTACCTACGGGTTACGAGCAGTACTTC. The rearrangement uses TRBV7-9 and TRBJ2-7; no clear D. CDR1 SEHNR and CDR2 FQNEAQ come from the germline V gene (reference sequence). The V end was cut by 2 bases, the J end by 4 bases, with 9 bases between. This CDR3 contains 13 residues.

In this sample, this clonotype turned up many times. This sequence joins TRBV3-1 and TRBJ1-4, with unresolved D. This CDR3 has 14 residues. Germline CDR1 reads LGHDT; CDR2 reads YNNKEL (reference sequence). The V end was cut by 3 bases, the J end by 7 bases, with 12 bases between. CDR3 DNA: TGTGCCAGCAGCCAGCCGGAGGTTGGTGAAAAACTGTTTTTT. Its protein is CASSQPEVGEKLFF.

This clonotype was counted at least ten times. The chain combines TRBV5-6 with TRBJ1-3; possibly TRBD1 for D (6 bases). Germline V gives CDR1 SGHDT, CDR2 YYEEEE. The CDR3 length is 14 residues. V lost 4 bases and J 1 base, leaving 9 bases between the germline ends. Written as DNA, the CDR3 is TGTGCCAGCAGCCCGACAGGATCTGGAAACACCATATATTTT. Translating gives CASSPTGSGNTIYF.

Concerning this clonotype itself: This may stem from a read error, because a much larger clone lies one nucleotide away. V usage is TRBV5-5 and J usage is TRBJ1-2; D is possibly TRBD1 (6 bases). The CDR3 is 15 residues long. Germline values: CDR1 SGHKS, CDR2 YYEKEE (reference sequence). Trimming took off 5 bases at V and 7 bases at J, with 21 bases between the two ends. The CDR3 loop is CASRPPSVRGGGYTF. DNA of the CDR3: TGTGCCAGCAGACCACCCTCGGTCAGGGGTGGTGGCTACACCTTC.